The 16 T cell receptor beta chains below come from one sample, sequenced in a study of read filtering for tumor transcriptome and immune sequencing. The library was built from around 380 ng RNA with molecular barcoded adaptors for alpha/delta and beta/gamma chains. TCRdb used MiXCR to reprocess the reads, holding one entry per CDR3 protein. The data show about 37,000 distinct CDR3 sequences, with 12% seen just once and 30% to 45% held by the top ten. Sequencing input: a population of CD138-negative cells sorted from bone marrow. Every receptor here comes from a donor aged 40 or over with multiple myeloma.

This clonotype was detected many times. The gene calls are TRBV11-2 and TRBJ2-3; either TRBD1 or TRBD2 may supply D (5 bases each). This CDR3 has 14 residues. Trimming took off 0 bases at V and 6 bases at J, with 10 bases between the two ends. CDR1 SGHAT and CDR2 FQNNGV come from the germline V gene. CDR3 residues: CASSLDGGRDTQYF. The CDR3 DNA reads TGTGCCAGCAGCTTAGATGGGGGTCGGGATACGCAGTATTTT.

This clonotype has at least ten counts. The CDR3 spells CASSLGPGGGSPLHF. In DNA, the CDR3 is TGTGCCAGCAGCTTGGGACCGGGAGGAGGTTCACCCCTCCACTTT. The chain employs TRBV7-2 and TRBJ1-6, with TRBD1 as a possible D gene (5 bases). V dropped 3 bases and J dropped 9 bases, with 15 bases sitting between them. CDR3 length: 15 residues. Germline loops: CDR1 SGHTA, CDR2 FQGNSA.

This clonotype showed up just a few times. This rearrangement joins TRBV27 to TRBJ1-1; D remains ambiguous. The CDR3 runs 13 residues. Germline V lookup: CDR1 MNHEY, CDR2 SMNVEV (reference sequence). The V end was cut by 5 bases, the J end by 1 base, with 8 bases between. The CDR3 coding sequence is TGTGCCAGCAGTCCCAGGAGGAACACTGAAGCTTTCTTT. It translates to CASSPRRNTEAFF.

This clonotype was seen a handful of times. This may be a read error: a much more frequent sequence differs by one nucleotide. The final CDR3 position lacks the conserved phenylalanine or tryptophan, pointing to a likely read error. This rearrangement joins TRBV19 to TRBJ1-5, with 8 nucleotides matching TRBD1. The J segment lost 2 bases and the V segment lost 9 bases, leaving 6 bases of the junction unmatched. From germline, CDR1 is LNHDA and CDR2 SQIVND (reference sequence). The CDR3 totals 14 residues. CDR3: CASHRGVGNQPQHS. The CDR3 DNA sequence: TGTGCCAGCCACAGGGGGGTTGGCAATCAGCCCCAGCATTCT.

Regarding this clonotype: A much larger clone differs from this one at a single base, so this may be a read error. This sequence joins TRBV10-1 and TRBJ2-1; D gene ambiguous. V lost 5 bases to trimming and J lost 8 bases, with 10 bases between them. The length of the CDR3 is 12 residues. The germline V gene has CDR1 WNHNN and CDR2 SYGVQD (reference sequence). The CDR3 sequence: CASSFSRDEQFF. CDR3 DNA: TGCGCCAGCAGTTTTAGTAGAGATGAGCAGTTCTTC.

At least ten counts were recorded for this clonotype. The V gene is TRBV6-1, the J gene TRBJ2-5; 9 nucleotides line up with TRBD1. Trimming took 5 bases from V and 6 from J; bases not matched to a gene: 22. The CDR3 covers 19 residues. Germline V gene data show CDR1 as MNHNS and CDR2 as SASEGT. CDR3 region: CASSPWGDSGTGTEKTQYF. The DNA of the CDR3 is TGTGCCAGCAGTCCGTGGGGGGACTCCGGGACAGGGACAGAGAAGACCCAGTACTTC.

This clonotype was counted a few times. V is TRBV20-1 and J is TRBJ2-5; tentatively, D is TRBD2 (6 bases). This CDR3 is built from 11 residues. The V end was cut by 6 bases, the J end by 4 bases, with 9 bases between. Germline V lookup: CDR1 DFQATT, CDR2 SNEGSKA (reference sequence). For the CDR3, the DNA is TGCAGTGCCGCGGAGGGAGAGACCCAGTACTTC. The encoded protein is CSAAEGETQYF.

In this sample, this clonotype turned up many times. The chain uses TRBV28 and TRBJ2-1; unclear D gene. This CDR3 is built from 17 residues. Germline CDR1 and CDR2: MDHEN and SYDVKM. Trimming cost V 4 bases and J 7 bases, with 23 bases left between them. The CDR3 sequence is CASSSPSAGKNLNEQFF. DNA for the CDR3: TGTGCCAGCAGTTCCCCTTCGGCAGGAAAGAATTTGAATGAGCAGTTCTTC.

The table lists this clonotype with a few counts. This may come from a read error, since a much larger clone is one base off. V and J are TRBV20-1 and TRBJ2-7, with 8 positions matching TRBD2. This CDR3 comprises 14 residues. The V gene end was trimmed by 5 bases and the J gene end by 5 bases; junction bases not matched to a gene: 11. In germline, CDR1 is DFQATT, CDR2 SNEGSKA (reference sequence). Here the CDR3 reads CSARRLAGPDEQYF. CDR3 bases: TGCAGTGCTCGCCGCCTAGCGGGTCCTGACGAGCAGTACTTC.

This clonotype was counted many times. CDR3 loop: CSVQRSDTQYF. CDR3 in DNA: TGCAGCGTTCAGCGATCAGATACGCAGTATTTT. The chain carries TRBV29-1 and TRBJ2-3; no reliable D call. Looked up from germline, CDR1 is SQVTM and CDR2 is ANQGSEA. The CDR3 length is 11 residues. V lost 5 bases and J 4 bases, leaving 7 bases between the germline ends.

This clonotype came up many times. Sequence at one end of the junction differs from germline and may be a read error. This chain links TRBV12-3 or TRBV12-4 with TRBJ1-6; tentatively, D is TRBD1 (5 bases). The CDR3 contains 11 residues. In nucleotides, the CDR3 is TGTGCCAGCAGTTCCGGGACTTGGACATCCTTT. Amino acid sequence: CASSSGTWTSF.

This clonotype was counted many times. V is TRBV7-2 and J is TRBJ1-2; D remains unclear. Germline V gives CDR1 SGHTA, CDR2 FQGNSA. Trimming removed 5 bases at V and 5 bases at J, with 9 bases between. CDR3 length: 12 amino acids. The CDR3 spells CASSHLGYGYTF. The CDR3, as DNA: TGTGCCAGCAGCCACCTAGGTTATGGCTACACCTTC.

This clonotype was counted a few times. This sequence may be a read error, since a much larger clone differs from it by one base. The rearrangement links TRBV7-8 to TRBJ1-1; D remains unclear. Germline loops: CDR1 SGHVS, CDR2 FQNEAQ. The CDR3 is 12 amino acids. The V end was cut by 5 bases, the J end by 4 bases, with 8 bases between. CDR3 DNA: TGTGCCAGCAGCCAGCGGGTCACTGAAGCTTTCTTT. Residues: CASSQRVTEAFF.

A few counts support this clonotype. A read error likely explains this, since a far larger clone differs by one base. The V call is TRBV6-1, the J call TRBJ2-1; 11 nucleotides agree with TRBD2. The CDR3 totals 16 residues. The germline gives CDR1 MNHNS, CDR2 SASEGT. CDR3 nucleotides: TGTACCAGCAGCCCTACTAGCGGGGGCTCCTACAATGAGCAGTTCTTC. It encodes CTSSPTSGGSYNEQFF.

In this sample, this clonotype turned up many times. V is TRBV12-3 or TRBV12-4 and J is TRBJ1-1, with D perhaps matching TRBD1 (6 bases). With 1 base removed from V and 4 bases from J, the gap between germline ends came to 13 bases. The CDR3 extends over 15 amino acids. The CDR3 bases are TGTGCCAGCAGTTTAGGGCGGGGGCTCCGCACTGAAGCTTTCTTT. Translated, it gives CASSLGRGLRTEAFF.

The J gene is TRBJ2-2, the V gene TRBV5-1; D gene uncertain. The germline gives CDR1 SGHRS, CDR2 YFSETQ. The CDR3 runs 14 residues. Trimming pared 4 bases from V and 5 bases from J, leaving 12 bases between. CDR3 nucleotide sequence: TGCGCCAGCAGCCTGGGCGTCGGGACCGGGGAGCTGTTTTTT. It encodes CASSLGVGTGELFF. Full variable domain (remainder filled in from reference TRBV5-1 and TRBJ2-2): KAGVTQTPRYLIKTRGQQVTLSCSPISGHRSVSWYQQTPGQGLQFLFEYFSETQRNKGNFPGRFSGRQFSNSRSEMNVSTLELGDSALYLCASSLGVGTGELFFGEGSRLTVL.